What follows are 19 T cell receptor beta chains derived from one specimen sequenced in a study of cytomegalovirus exposure and HLA in healthy donors. Amplification used 60 Vbeta primers and 13 Jbeta primers. The table came from immunoSEQ multiplex PCR; TCRdb's copy has only in-frame clones and leaves some out. The table lists 70,000 to 95,000 clones, about 80% of them singletons. The sequenced sample was PBMCs. The receptors here all came from a man younger than 40 in good health and CMV-seropositive.

As DNA, the CDR3 is TGTGCCAGCAGAGGGACAGGGAATGAAAAACTGTTTTTT. Translating gives CASRGTGNEKLFF. The gene calls are TRBV6-1 and TRBJ1-4; 9 positions agree with TRBD1. Germline CDR1 MNHNS, CDR2 SASEGT. V dropped 6 bases and J dropped 5; count of bases not matched to a gene: 1. The CDR3 has 13 residues.

The chain couples TRBV7-8 to TRBJ2-3, with D possibly being TRBD2 (5 bases). Trimming took 0 bases from V and 5 from J, leaving 12 bases between them. The CDR3 runs 15 residues. Germline V lookup: CDR1 SGHVS, CDR2 FQNEAQ. CDR3 residues: CASSLALLAEDTQYF. DNA for the CDR3: TGTGCCAGCAGCTTAGCGCTCCTAGCCGAAGATACGCAGTATTTT.

The CDR3 coding sequence is TGTGCCAGTTCGGGACAGAATAATTCACCCCTCCACTTT. Its protein product is CASSGQNNSPLHF. The chain couples TRBV19 to TRBJ1-6; TRBD1 matches at 7 bases. Trimming took 8 bases from V and 5 from J; bases not matched to a gene: 3. From germline, CDR1 is LNHDA and CDR2 SQIVND (reference sequence). The CDR3 sequence is 13 residues long.

The chain employs TRBV28 and TRBJ2-7; TRBD2 might be the D (6 bases). This CDR3 spans 15 amino acids. Germline-derived CDR1 and CDR2 are MDHEN and SYDVKM. V lost 3 bases and J 1 base, leaving 13 bases between the germline ends. The CDR3 protein is CASSFTGTGSYEQYF. Here the CDR3 DNA reads TGTGCCAGCAGTTTTACCGGGACTGGATCCTACGAGCAGTACTTC.

J is TRBJ1-2 and V is TRBV7-9; no firm D call. The CDR3 is made up of 14 amino acids. V gave up 7 bases and J gave up 4 bases, with 16 bases separating them. From germline, CDR1 is SEHNR and CDR2 FQNEAQ (reference sequence). The CDR3 here is CASTPLGIFYGYTF. DNA for the CDR3: TGTGCCAGCACCCCCCTAGGAATTTTCTATGGCTACACCTTC.

This chain joins TRBV14 and TRBJ2-7; possible D gene TRBD1, 6 bases. Trimming took 1 base from V and 9 from J, leaving 10 bases between them. Germline V gene sequence: CDR1 SGHDN, CDR2 FVKESK. The CDR3 totals 12 residues. Here the CDR3 reads CASSQGQVWQYF. CDR3 DNA: TGTGCCAGCAGCCAAGGACAGGTCTGGCAGTACTTC.

J is TRBJ2-7 and V is TRBV5-6; the D is unclear. Trimming pared 5 bases from V and 4 bases from J, leaving 19 bases between. The CDR3 totals 15 residues. The V gene's germline CDR1 is SGHDT and CDR2 YYEEEE. CDR3 protein: CASSPPNGGQYEQYF. The CDR3 nucleotides read TGTGCCAGCAGTCCCCCAAACGGCGGTCAATACGAGCAGTACTTC.

The J gene is TRBJ2-7, the V gene TRBV2, with TRBD1 matching 7 bases. Per the germline V gene, CDR1 is SNHLY and CDR2 is FYNNEI. J gave up 2 bases and V 3 bases, and 7 bases lay outside the gene matches. The CDR3 sequence is 15 residues long. DNA of the CDR3: TGTGCCAGCAGTGACCACCCGGGACAGACCTACGAGCAGTACTTC. It translates to CASSDHPGQTYEQYF.

This clone was detected once. The V and J genes are TRBV11-2 and TRBJ2-6, with D possibly being TRBD2 (5 bases). The CDR3 extends over 15 amino acids. The germline gives CDR1 SGHAT, CDR2 FQNNGV. Trimming pared 3 bases from V and 0 bases from J, leaving 6 bases between. The CDR3 protein is CASSFDYSGANVLTF. The DNA for the CDR3 is TGTGCCAGCAGCTTCGACTACTCTGGGGCCAACGTCCTGACTTTC.

The chain employs TRBV18 and TRBJ1-1; D ambiguous. The V gene lost 5 bases and the J gene lost 2 bases, with 15 bases spanning the gap. The CDR3 is 15 amino acids. CDR1 KGHSH and CDR2 LQKENI come from the germline V gene. CDR3 loop: CASSSGTTSNTEAFF. CDR3 sequence (DNA): TGTGCCAGCTCATCAGGCACGACATCCAACACTGAAGCTTTCTTT.

The genes are TRBV7-2 and TRBJ2-7; D is possibly TRBD2 (6 bases). Germline V gives CDR1 SGHTA, CDR2 FQGNSA. There are 16 residues in the CDR3. V shed 3 bases and J shed 0 bases, with 15 bases lying between them. The DNA for the CDR3 is TGTGCCAGCAGCTTCGGACTCCGGGGGAGCTCCTACGAGCAGTACTTC. It is translated as CASSFGLRGSSYEQYF.

This chain links TRBV10-2 with TRBJ2-7; maybe TRBD2 (6 bases). The CDR3 length is 14 residues. Between the trimmed V and J ends, which lost 3 bases and 0 bases, there was a span of 9 bases. Per the germline V gene, CDR1 is WSHSY and CDR2 is SAAADI. The CDR3 DNA reads TGCGCCAGCAGTGACGGGGGATCCTCCTACGAGCAGTACTTC. Translating gives CASSDGGSSYEQYF.

This clone was detected only once. The chain joins TRBV10-3 to TRBJ2-7; 9 nucleotides match TRBD1. J was trimmed by 4 bases and V by 6 bases; bases with no gene match: 10. CDR3 length: 15 amino acids. Germline CDR1 reads ENHRY; CDR2 reads SYGVKD. In DNA, the CDR3 is TGTGCCATCAGCGGCCGGGACAGGGCTTCATACGAGCAGTACTTC. This gives the protein CAISGRDRASYEQYF.

V and J are TRBV7-3 and TRBJ1-2; 10 bases match TRBD1. The CDR3 loop spans 16 amino acids. J gave up 8 bases and V 0 bases, and 9 bases lay outside the gene matches. Germline CDR1 SGHTA, CDR2 FQGTGA. CDR3 sequence (DNA): TGTGCCAGCAGCTTAACGTCCGCGACAGGGGGCGTCGGCTACACCTTC. This encodes CASSLTSATGGVGYTF. The whole variable domain, remainder taken from reference TRBV7-3 and TRBJ1-2, is GAGVSQTPSNKVTEKGKYVELRCDPISGHTALYWYRQSLGQGPEFLIYFQGTGAADDSGLPNDRFFAVRPEGSVSTLKIQRTERGDSAVYLCASSLTSATGGVGYTFGSGTRLTVV.

V and J are TRBV9 and TRBJ1-5, with 8 nucleotides matching TRBD1. The CDR3 totals 15 residues. With V trimmed by 0 bases and J by 3 bases, 2 bases remained unmatched. In germline, CDR1 is SGDLS, CDR2 YYNGEE. The chain's CDR3 is CASSVGTGNNQPQHF. For the CDR3, the DNA is TGTGCCAGCAGCGTAGGGACAGGGAACAATCAGCCCCAGCATTTT.

This chain links TRBV4-2 with TRBJ1-1; possible D gene TRBD1, 6 bases. This CDR3 has 13 amino acids. The germline V and J ends were trimmed by 5 bases and 4 bases, with 11 bases remaining between them. CDR1 LGHNA and CDR2 YNFKEQ come from the germline V gene. In nucleotides, the CDR3 is TGTGCCAGCAGCTTGGTCAGGGGCACTGAAGCTTTCTTT. As protein: CASSLVRGTEAFF.

This sequence joins TRBV29-1 and TRBJ2-5, with TRBD2 matching 10 bases. Losses at the gene ends were 4 bases for V and 0 bases for J; bases not matched to a gene: 14. The V gene's germline CDR1 is SQVTM and CDR2 ANQGSEA. The CDR3 runs 18 residues. CDR3 nucleotide sequence: TGCAGCGTTGGGCTGGCTAGCGGGGGACCCCAGTACCAAGAGACCCAGTACTTC. Protein sequence: CSVGLASGGPQYQETQYF. Variable domain in full (rest from reference TRBV29-1 and TRBJ2-5): SAVISQKPSRDICQRGTSLTIQCQVDSQVTMMFWYRQQPGQSLTLIATANQGSEATYESGFVIDKFPISRPNLTFSTLTVSNMSPEDSSIYLCSVGLASGGPQYQETQYFGPGTRLLVL.

This clone has more than one count but fewer than ten. The CDR3 protein is CASSPRLAGSTDTQYF. The CDR3 nucleotides are TGTGCCAGCAGTCCTAGACTAGCGGGGAGCACAGATACGCAGTATTTT. The gene calls are TRBV27 and TRBJ2-3, with 11 bases aligning to TRBD2. J was trimmed by 0 bases and V by 5 bases; bases with no gene match: 4. This CDR3 region has 16 residues. Germline CDR1 reads MNHEY; CDR2 reads SMNVEV (reference sequence).

The chain recombines TRBV29-1 with TRBJ2-5; the D gene is possibly TRBD2 (6 bases). V gave up 4 bases and J gave up 2 bases, with 11 bases separating them. This CDR3 region has 13 residues. The germline gives CDR1 SQVTM, CDR2 ANQGSEA. CDR3 DNA sequence: TGCAGCGTTGTGAAGGGACTTCAAGAGACCCAGTACTTC. This translates into CSVVKGLQETQYF.